This TCR beta chain was captured by sequencing in a study of T cells in Graves' hyperthyroidism and ophthalmopathy. This clonotype was seen repeatedly, ten times or more. It was RNA transcripts that yielded the amplified TCR beta CDR3 regions. The TCR CDR3 was amplified in a first-round RT-PCR using the HTBI primer set. TCRdb re-derived calls from the multiplex PCR reads in MiXCR, one entry per CDR3 protein. The data contain 550,000 to 800,000 distinct CDR3 sequences, 17% of them singletons. Germline trimming cut 1 base from V and 6 bases from J; bases unmatched to any gene: 3. This CDR3 has 15 residues. Germline CDR1 and CDR2: MDHEN and SYDVKM.

The chain joins TRBV28 to TRBJ2-1; the match to TRBD1 covers 10 bases. Input material: blood. The sequence derives from a man between 45 and 60 years old with Graves' hyperthyroidism. The CDR3: CASSLSDRGSNEQFF. The CDR3 coding sequence is TGTGCCAGCAGTTTATCGGACAGGGGGAGCAATGAGCAGTTCTTC.